This is a list of T cell receptor beta chains from one sample in a study of T-cell memory formation after mild COVID-19. Using its own MiXCR run on the 5' RACE reads, TCRdb lists one record per CDR3 protein. The table records approximately 500,000 distinct CDR3 sequences, around a quarter of them present only once. Material: PBMCs or a T cell subset sorted from them (not recorded which). The source of these receptors is an adult woman who had mild COVID-19 (a few samples of this study predate the infection). Cell type and time point are not known. Each CDR3 is given with its conserved first and last residue. Fields, in order: V gene, D gene, J gene, clone size, CDR3 DNA, CDR3 protein. The D gene is left open where the match is weak. Clone size is not always given. Where it is, it says once, few, many or a class for expanded clones.

TRBV12-3/TRBV12-4	TRBD2	TRBJ2-3	many	TGTGCCAGCAGCCGTAGCGGGGGTAGTGCTAGCACAGATACGCAGTATTTT	CASSRSGGSASTDTQYF
TRBV9	NA	TRBJ2-4	few	TGTGCCAGCAGCCCACGAGCGGGCCCGGACATTCAGTACTTC	CASSPRAGPDIQYF
TRBV7-8	NA	TRBJ1-2	few	TGTGCCAGCAGCTTAGTAACAGGGACTAACTATGGCTACACCTTC	CASSLVTGTNYGYTF
TRBV6-1	NA	TRBJ2-1	few	TGTGCCAGCAGTGAGTCCGCTGATTACAATGAGCAGTTCTTC	CASSESADYNEQFF
TRBV5-1	NA	TRBJ2-3	NA	TGCGCCAGCAGCTTAAATATAGGGGGGGCTGGCACAGATACGCAGTATTTT	CASSLNIGGAGTDTQYF
TRBV5-6	NA	TRBJ2-7	few	TGTGCCAGCAGCTTGTCGGGGACACGACCCTACGAGCAGTACTTC	CASSLSGTRPYEQYF
TRBV5-1	NA	TRBJ1-1	few	TGCGCCAGCAGCGCCACCCCCGGGACACCCAACACTGAAGCTTTCTTT	CASSATPGTPNTEAFF
TRBV12-3/TRBV12-4	NA	TRBJ2-2	NA	TGTGCCAGCAGGGGGACTCCCGAGAGGGGGGAGCTGTTTTTT	CASRGTPERGELFF
TRBV7-3	TRBD2	TRBJ2-1	few	TGTGCCAGCAGCACAGGGGGGACTAGCGGGATTGAGCAGTTCTTC	CASSTGGTSGIEQFF
TRBV20-1	TRBD1	TRBJ1-1	NA	TGCAGTGCCGCGAAGACAGGGTGGGCTGAAGCTTTCTTT	CSAAKTGWAEAFF
TRBV20-1	TRBD1	TRBJ2-7	few	TGCAGTCCCTATAGGGGGCACGAGCAGTACTTC	CSPYRGHEQYF
TRBV4-3	NA	TRBJ2-7	NA	TGCGCCAGCAGCCAAGATGGCACAGGAGCAGGACCGGACGAGCAGTACTTC	CASSQDGTGAGPDEQYF
TRBV4-3	NA	TRBJ2-7	many	TGCGCCAGCAGCCAAGAGGGGGCTTCTCGTCACGAGCAGTACTTC	CASSQEGASRHEQYF
TRBV5-6	NA	TRBJ1-3	few	TGTGCCAGCAGCCTCAGACAAACCATATATTTT	CASSLRQTIYF
TRBV7-2	NA	TRBJ2-3	NA	TGTGCCAGCAGCTCAGCGGCAGCGGATACGCAGTATTTT	CASSSAAADTQYF
TRBV5-1	NA	TRBJ1-6	NA	TGCGCCAGCAGCTGGTTGGACATGGCTTTCTCACCCCTCCACTTT	CASSWLDMAFSPLHF
TRBV5-1	NA	TRBJ1-4	few	TGCGCCAGCAGCTTGGTCCCCGGGACTAATGAAAAACTGTTTTTT	CASSLVPGTNEKLFF
TRBV11-2	TRBD1	TRBJ1-1	once	TGTGCCAGCACGAAGGGGGCCCTGAACACTGAAGCTTTCTTT	CASTKGALNTEAFF
TRBV12-3/TRBV12-4	TRBD2	TRBJ2-1	NA	TGTGCCAGCAGTATCGCGGGGGGCTCCTACAATGAGCAGTTCTTC	CASSIAGGSYNEQFF
TRBV18	TRBD1	TRBJ1-1	NA	TGTCCCAGCTCCCCGGACAGGGCCGCTGAAGCTTTCTTT	CPSSPDRAAEAFF
TRBV5-1	NA	TRBJ1-2	few	TGCGCCAGCAGCGGGATGACCCACTATGGCTACACCTTC	CASSGMTHYGYTF
TRBV20-1	NA	TRBJ2-1	many	TGCAGTGCTAGTGGGAGAACCTACAATGAGCAGTTCTTC	CSASGRTYNEQFF
TRBV6-6	NA	TRBJ2-7	many	TGTGCCAGCAGTTTGGTCTCGACGGGCGAGCAGTACTTC	CASSLVSTGEQYF
TRBV5-1	TRBD1	TRBJ2-7	many	TGCGCCAGCAGCTGGACAGGGGTCTCCTACGAGCAGTACTTC	CASSWTGVSYEQYF
TRBV4-3	NA	TRBJ2-6	once	TGCGCCAGCAGCCAAGCGGCCCACTCTGGGGCCAACGTCCTGACTTTC	CASSQAAHSGANVLTF
TRBV2	TRBD1	TRBJ2-1	NA	TGTGCCAGCCAGGACAGGGCCTCCTACAATGAGCAGTTCTTC	CASQDRASYNEQFF
TRBV7-9	NA	TRBJ2-7	NA	TGTGCCAGCAGCTTAGCGGGACCCAGATCGGACGAGCAGTACTTC	CASSLAGPRSDEQYF
TRBV5-1	TRBD1	TRBJ1-1	NA	TGCGCCAGCAGCTTTATGGCAGGGGGTAGGACTGAAGCTTTCTTT	CASSFMAGGRTEAFF
TRBV3-1	TRBD1	TRBJ1-1	NA	TGTGCCAGCAGCCACCTCGGGGCAGGGGGCACGGGAGCTTTCTTT	CASSHLGAGGTGAFF
TRBV6-6	TRBD1	TRBJ1-1	few	TGTGCCAGCAGGCAGAGGGGACAGGGGGTTTCGAACACTGAAGCTTTCTTT	CASRQRGQGVSNTEAFF
TRBV28	NA	TRBJ1-6	few	TGTGCCAGCAGCGAACAGGGCCGGGCTTCACCCCTCCACTTT	CASSEQGRASPLHF
TRBV5-1	NA	TRBJ1-1	NA	TGCGCCAGCAGCGGAGATTCGAACACTGAAGCTTTCTTT	CASSGDSNTEAFF
TRBV20-1	TRBD1	TRBJ2-7	few	TGCAGTGCTAGGTCGACAGGGGAACGCTCCTACGAGCAGTACTTC	CSARSTGERSYEQYF
TRBV27	NA	TRBJ2-3	NA	TGTGCCAGCAGGACAGGCCGGGGCACAGATACGCAGTATTTT	CASRTGRGTDTQYF
TRBV6-5	TRBD1	TRBJ2-2	few	TGTGCCAGCAGCTCCGACAGGGGGTTCACCGGGGAGCTGTTTTTT	CASSSDRGFTGELFF
TRBV18	NA	TRBJ2-7	few	TGTGCCAGCTCACCATTATCCGCTGGCGAGCAGTACTTC	CASSPLSAGEQYF
TRBV5-6	NA	TRBJ2-5	few	TGTGCCAGCAGCGTATTCTTAGAGACCCAGTACTTC	CASSVFLETQYF
TRBV6-1	NA	TRBJ1-1	NA	TGTGCCAGCAGTGAGCCTCGGCGAAACACTGAAGCTTTCTTT	CASSEPRRNTEAFF
TRBV6-5	NA	TRBJ2-3	few	TGTGCCAGCAGTTATTATCCCAGATACACAGATACGCAGTATTTT	CASSYYPRYTDTQYF
TRBV25-1	NA	TRBJ1-2	few	TGTGCCAGCAGTGAGGGGGGCTATGGCTACACCTTC	CASSEGGYGYTF
TRBV3-1	TRBD2	TRBJ2-5	few	TGTGCCAGCAGCCAAGGCTTAACGGGACTAGCGGGGGAAGGACAAGAGACCCAGTACTTC	CASSQGLTGLAGEGQETQYF
TRBV4-1	NA	TRBJ1-5	NA	TGCGCCAGCAGGTTCCAGAGCAATAGCAATCAGCCCCAGCATTTT	CASRFQSNSNQPQHF
TRBV29-1	TRBD2	TRBJ2-1	few	TGCAGCGTTGACAGCGGCGGGGGGGCGTACAATGAGCAGTTCTTC	CSVDSGGGAYNEQFF
TRBV12-3/TRBV12-4	NA	TRBJ1-5	once	TGTGCCAGCAGTTTAAAGGGGAAAGGCTTGGATCAGCCCCAGCATTTT	CASSLKGKGLDQPQHF
TRBV3-2	NA	TRBJ1-1	NA	TGTGCCAGCAGCCACTACGACAGGGGGCTTGAGAGGACTGAAGCTTTCTTT	CASSHYDRGLERTEAFF
TRBV5-1	TRBD2	TRBJ2-1	NA	TGCGCCAGCAGCTTTACTAGCGGACGCTACAATGAGCAGTTCTTC	CASSFTSGRYNEQFF